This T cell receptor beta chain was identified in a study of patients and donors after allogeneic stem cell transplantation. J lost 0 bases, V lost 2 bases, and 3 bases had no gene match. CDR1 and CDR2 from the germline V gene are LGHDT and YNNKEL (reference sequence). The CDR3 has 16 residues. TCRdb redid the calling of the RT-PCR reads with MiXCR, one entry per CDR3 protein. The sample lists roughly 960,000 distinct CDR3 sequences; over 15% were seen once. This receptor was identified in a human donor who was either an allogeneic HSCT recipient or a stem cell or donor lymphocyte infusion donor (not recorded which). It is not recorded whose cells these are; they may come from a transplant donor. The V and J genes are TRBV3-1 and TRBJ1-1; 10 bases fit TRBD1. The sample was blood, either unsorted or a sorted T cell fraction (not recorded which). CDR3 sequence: CASSQLGTGVNTEAFF. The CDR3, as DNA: TGTGCCAGCAGCCAACTCGGGACAGGGGTGAACACTGAAGCTTTCTTT.